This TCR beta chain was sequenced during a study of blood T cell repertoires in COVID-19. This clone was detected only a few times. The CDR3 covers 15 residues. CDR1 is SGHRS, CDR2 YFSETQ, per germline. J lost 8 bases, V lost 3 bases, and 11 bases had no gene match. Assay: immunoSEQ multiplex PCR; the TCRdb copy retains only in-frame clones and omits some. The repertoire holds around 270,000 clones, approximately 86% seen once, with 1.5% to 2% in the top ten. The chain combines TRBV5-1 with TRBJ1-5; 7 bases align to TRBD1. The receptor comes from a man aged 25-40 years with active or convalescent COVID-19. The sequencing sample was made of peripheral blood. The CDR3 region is CASSWTGPIWKPQHF. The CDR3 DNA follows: TGCGCCAGCAGCTGGACAGGCCCTATTTGGAAGCCCCAGCATTTT.